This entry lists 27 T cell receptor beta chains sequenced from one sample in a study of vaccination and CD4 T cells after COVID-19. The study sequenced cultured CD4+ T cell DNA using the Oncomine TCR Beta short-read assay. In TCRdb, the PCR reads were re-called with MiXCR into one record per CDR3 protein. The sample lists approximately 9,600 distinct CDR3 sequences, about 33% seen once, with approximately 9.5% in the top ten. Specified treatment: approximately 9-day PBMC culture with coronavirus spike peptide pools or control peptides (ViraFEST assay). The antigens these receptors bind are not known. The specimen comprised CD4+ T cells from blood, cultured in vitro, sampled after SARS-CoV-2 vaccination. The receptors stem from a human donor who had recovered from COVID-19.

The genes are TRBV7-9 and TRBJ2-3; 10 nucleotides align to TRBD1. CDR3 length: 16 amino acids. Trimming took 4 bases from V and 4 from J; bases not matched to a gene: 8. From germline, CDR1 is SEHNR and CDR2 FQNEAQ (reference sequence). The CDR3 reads CASSSTGTGESDTQYF. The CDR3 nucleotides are TGTGCCAGCAGCTCAACCGGGACAGGGGAGTCAGATACGCAGTATTTT.

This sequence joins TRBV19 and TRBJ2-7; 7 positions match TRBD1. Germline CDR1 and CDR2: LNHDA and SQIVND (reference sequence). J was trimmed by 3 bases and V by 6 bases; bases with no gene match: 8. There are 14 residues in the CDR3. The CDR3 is CASRGRTGDYEQYF. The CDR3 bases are TGTGCCAGTAGAGGCAGGACAGGAGACTACGAGCAGTACTTC.

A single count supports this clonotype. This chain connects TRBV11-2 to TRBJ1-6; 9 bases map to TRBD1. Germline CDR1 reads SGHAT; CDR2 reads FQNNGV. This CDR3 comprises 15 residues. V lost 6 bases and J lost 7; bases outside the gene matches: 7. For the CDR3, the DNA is TGTGCCAGCAGTTTACCGGGACAGGGCAATTCACCCCTCCACTTT. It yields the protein CASSLPGQGNSPLHF.

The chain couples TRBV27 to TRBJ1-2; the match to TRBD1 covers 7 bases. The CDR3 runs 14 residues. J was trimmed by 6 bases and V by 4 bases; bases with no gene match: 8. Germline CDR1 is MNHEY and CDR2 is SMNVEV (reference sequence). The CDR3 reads CASSSSPDRDGYTF. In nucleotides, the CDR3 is TGTGCCAGCAGTTCATCCCCCGACAGGGATGGCTACACCTTC.

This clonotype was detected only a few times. The CDR3 loop is CASTLVDMNTEAFF. The CDR3 nucleotides are TGTGCCAGCACTCTAGTGGACATGAACACTGAAGCTTTCTTT. The chain uses TRBV7-9 and TRBJ1-1; a weak D match, TRBD1 (5 bases). The CDR3 contains 14 residues. The germline V gene encodes CDR1 SEHNR and CDR2 FQNEAQ (reference sequence). Trimming cost V 7 bases and J 0 bases, with 12 bases left between them.

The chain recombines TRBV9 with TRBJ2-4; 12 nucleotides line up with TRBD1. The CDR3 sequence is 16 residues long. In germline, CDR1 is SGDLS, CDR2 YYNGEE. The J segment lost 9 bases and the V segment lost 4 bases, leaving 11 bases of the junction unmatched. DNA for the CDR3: TGTGCCAGCAGCTCCGGGACAGGGGGCGCCGCAGCCATTCAGTACTTC. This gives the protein CASSSGTGGAAAIQYF.

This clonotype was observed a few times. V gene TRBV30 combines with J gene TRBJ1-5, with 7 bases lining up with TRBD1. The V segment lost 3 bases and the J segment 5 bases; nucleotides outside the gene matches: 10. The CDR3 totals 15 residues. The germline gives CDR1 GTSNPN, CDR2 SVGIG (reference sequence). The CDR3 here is CAWSTAGQPYQPQHF. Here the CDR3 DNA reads TGTGCCTGGAGCACCGCGGGACAGCCATATCAGCCCCAGCATTTT.

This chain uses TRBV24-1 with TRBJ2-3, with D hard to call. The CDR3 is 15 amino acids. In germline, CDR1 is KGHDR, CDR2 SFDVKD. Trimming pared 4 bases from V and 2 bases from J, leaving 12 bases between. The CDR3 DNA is TGTGCCACCAGTGACTCAGGCCCTACCACAGATACGCAGTATTTT. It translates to CATSDSGPTTDTQYF.

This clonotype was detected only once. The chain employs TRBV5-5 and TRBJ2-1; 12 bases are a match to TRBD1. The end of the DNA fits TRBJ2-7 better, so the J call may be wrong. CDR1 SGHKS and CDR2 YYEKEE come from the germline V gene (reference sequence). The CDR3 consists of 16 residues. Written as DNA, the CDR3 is TGTGCCAGCAGTCCGGGACAGGGGGCCGGTTTCTACGAGCAGTACTTC. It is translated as CASSPGQGAGFYEQYF.

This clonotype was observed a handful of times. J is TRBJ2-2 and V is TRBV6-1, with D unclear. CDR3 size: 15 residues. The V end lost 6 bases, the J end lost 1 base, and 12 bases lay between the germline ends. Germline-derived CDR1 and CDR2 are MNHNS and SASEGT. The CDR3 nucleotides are TGTGCCAGCAGCCCTTCCGGAAAGAACACCGGGGAGCTGTTTTTT. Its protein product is CASSPSGKNTGELFF.

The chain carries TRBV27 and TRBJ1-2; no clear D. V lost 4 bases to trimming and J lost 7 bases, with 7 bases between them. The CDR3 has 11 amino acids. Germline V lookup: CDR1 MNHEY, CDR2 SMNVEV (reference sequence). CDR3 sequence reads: CASSSGSGYTF. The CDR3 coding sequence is TGTGCCAGCAGTTCCGGGAGTGGCTACACCTTC.

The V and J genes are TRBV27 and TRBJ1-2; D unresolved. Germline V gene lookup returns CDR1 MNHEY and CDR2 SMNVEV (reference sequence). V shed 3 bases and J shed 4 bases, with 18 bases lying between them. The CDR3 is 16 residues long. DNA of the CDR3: TGTGCCAGCAGTTTGGCCCCCCCCTATTTGGGCTATGGCTACACCTTC. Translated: CASSLAPPYLGYGYTF.

DNA of the CDR3: TGTGCCAGCTCCCACATGGAGGCCCCGACTAACTATGGCTACACCTTC. Amino acid sequence: CASSHMEAPTNYGYTF. The chain employs TRBV18 and TRBJ1-2; D is undetermined. The germline V and J ends were trimmed by 6 bases and 0 bases, with 17 bases remaining between them. The CDR3 is 16 amino acids. The germline V gene has CDR1 KGHSH and CDR2 LQKENI. Full variable domain (remainder filled in from reference TRBV18 and TRBJ1-2): NAGVMQNPRHLVRRRGQEARLRCSPMKGHSHVYWYRQLPEEGLKFMVYLQKENIIDESGMPKERFSAEFPKEGPSILRIQQVVRGDSAAYFCASSHMEAPTNYGYTFGSGTRLTVV.

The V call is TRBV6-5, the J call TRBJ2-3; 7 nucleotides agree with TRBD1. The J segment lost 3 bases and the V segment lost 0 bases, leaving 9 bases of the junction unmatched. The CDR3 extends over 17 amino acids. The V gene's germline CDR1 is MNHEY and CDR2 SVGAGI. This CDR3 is CASSYSLQGFGTDTQYF. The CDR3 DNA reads TGTGCCAGCAGTTACTCTTTACAGGGGTTTGGGACAGATACGCAGTATTTT.

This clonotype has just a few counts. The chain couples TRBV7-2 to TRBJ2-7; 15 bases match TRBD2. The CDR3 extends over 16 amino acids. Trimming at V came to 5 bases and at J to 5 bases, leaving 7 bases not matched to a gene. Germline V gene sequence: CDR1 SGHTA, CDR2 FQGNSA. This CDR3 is CASSPFGTSGRHEQYF. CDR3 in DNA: TGTGCCAGCAGCCCATTCGGGACTAGCGGGAGGCACGAGCAGTACTTC. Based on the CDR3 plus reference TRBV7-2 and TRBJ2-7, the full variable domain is GAGVSQSPSNKVTEKGKDVELRCDPISGHTALYWYRQSLGQGLEFLIYFQGNSAPDKSGLPSDRFSAERTGGSVSTLTIQRTQQEDSAVYLCASSPFGTSGRHEQYFGPGTRLTVT.

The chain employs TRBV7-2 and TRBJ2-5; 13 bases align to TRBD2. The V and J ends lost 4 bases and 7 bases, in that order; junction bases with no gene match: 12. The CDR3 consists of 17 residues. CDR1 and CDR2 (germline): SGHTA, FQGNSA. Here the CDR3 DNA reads TGTGCCAGCAGCTCGGGACTAGCGGGGCCCGCTGGGGGGACCCAGTACTTC. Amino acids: CASSSGLAGPAGGTQYF. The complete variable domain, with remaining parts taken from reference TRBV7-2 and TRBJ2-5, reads GAGVSQSPSNKVTEKGKDVELRCDPISGHTALYWYRQSLGQGLEFLIYFQGNSAPDKSGLPSDRFSAERTGGSVSTLTIQRTQQEDSAVYLCASSSGLAGPAGGTQYFGPGTRLLVL.

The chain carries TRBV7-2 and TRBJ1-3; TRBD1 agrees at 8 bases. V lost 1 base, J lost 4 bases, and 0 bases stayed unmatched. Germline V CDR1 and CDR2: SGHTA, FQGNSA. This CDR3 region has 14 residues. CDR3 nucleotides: TGTGCCAGCAGCTTAGGGACAGGGGGAAACACCATATATTTT. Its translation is CASSLGTGGNTIYF.

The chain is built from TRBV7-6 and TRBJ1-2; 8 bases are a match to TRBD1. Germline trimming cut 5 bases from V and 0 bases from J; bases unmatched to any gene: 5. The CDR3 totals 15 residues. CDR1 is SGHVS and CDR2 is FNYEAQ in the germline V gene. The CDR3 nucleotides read TGTGCCAGCAGCCGCCGACAGGGGCCTAACTATGGCTACACCTTC. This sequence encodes CASSRRQGPNYGYTF.

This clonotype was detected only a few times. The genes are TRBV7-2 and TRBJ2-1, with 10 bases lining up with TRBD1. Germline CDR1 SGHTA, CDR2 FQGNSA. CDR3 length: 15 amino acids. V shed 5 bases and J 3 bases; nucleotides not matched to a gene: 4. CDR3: CASSPRDRGYNEQFF. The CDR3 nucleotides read TGTGCCAGCAGCCCCCGGGACAGGGGCTACAATGAGCAGTTCTTC.

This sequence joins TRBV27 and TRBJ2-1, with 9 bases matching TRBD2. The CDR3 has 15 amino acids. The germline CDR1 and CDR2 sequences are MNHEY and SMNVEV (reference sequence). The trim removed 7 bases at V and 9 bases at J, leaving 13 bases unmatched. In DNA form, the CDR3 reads TGTGCCAGCACCCCTTGGGCGGGAGGGGTGAGTGAGCAGTTCTTC. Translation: CASTPWAGGVSEQFF.

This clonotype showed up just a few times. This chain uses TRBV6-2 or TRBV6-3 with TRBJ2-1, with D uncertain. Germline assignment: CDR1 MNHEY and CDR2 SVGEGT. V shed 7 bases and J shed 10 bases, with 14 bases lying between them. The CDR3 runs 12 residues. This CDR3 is CASTHYRTEQFF. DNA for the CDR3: TGTGCCAGCACGCACTATAGGACGGAGCAGTTCTTC.

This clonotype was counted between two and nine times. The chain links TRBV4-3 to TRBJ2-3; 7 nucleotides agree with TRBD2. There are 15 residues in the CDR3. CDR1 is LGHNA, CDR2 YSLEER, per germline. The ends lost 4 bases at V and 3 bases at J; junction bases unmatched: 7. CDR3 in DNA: TGCGCCAGCAGCCCCCTAGCGGAAATTACAGATACGCAGTATTTT. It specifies CASSPLAEITDTQYF.

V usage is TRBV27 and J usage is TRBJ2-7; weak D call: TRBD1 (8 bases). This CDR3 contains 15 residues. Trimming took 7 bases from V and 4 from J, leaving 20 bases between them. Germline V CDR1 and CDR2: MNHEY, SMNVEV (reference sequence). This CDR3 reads CASNVMDREGYEQYF. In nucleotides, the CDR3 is TGTGCCAGCAACGTAATGGACAGGGAGGGGTACGAGCAGTACTTC.

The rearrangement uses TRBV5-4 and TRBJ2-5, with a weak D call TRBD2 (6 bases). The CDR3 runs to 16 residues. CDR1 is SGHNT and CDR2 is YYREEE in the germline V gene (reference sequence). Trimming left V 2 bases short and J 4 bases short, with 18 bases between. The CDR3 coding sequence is TGTGCCAGCAGCTTCGGCGGGAACGTGTACCCAGAGACCCAGTACTTC. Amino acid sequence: CASSFGGNVYPETQYF.

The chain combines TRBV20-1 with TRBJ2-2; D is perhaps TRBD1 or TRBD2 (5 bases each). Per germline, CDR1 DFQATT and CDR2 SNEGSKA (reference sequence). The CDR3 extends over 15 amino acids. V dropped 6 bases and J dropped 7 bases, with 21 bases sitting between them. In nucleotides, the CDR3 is TGCAGTGCAAAAAGAGGGGTCTTGAGGGGCGGGGAGCTGTTTTTT. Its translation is CSAKRGVLRGGELFF.

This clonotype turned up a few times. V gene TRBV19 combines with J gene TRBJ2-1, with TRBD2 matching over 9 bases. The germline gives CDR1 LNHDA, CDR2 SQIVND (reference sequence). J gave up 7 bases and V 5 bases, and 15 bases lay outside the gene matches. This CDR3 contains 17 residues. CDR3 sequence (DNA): TGTGCCAGTAGTCCCACACTTAGCGGGAGTCTTAGTAATGAGCAGTTCTTC. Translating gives CASSPTLSGSLSNEQFF.

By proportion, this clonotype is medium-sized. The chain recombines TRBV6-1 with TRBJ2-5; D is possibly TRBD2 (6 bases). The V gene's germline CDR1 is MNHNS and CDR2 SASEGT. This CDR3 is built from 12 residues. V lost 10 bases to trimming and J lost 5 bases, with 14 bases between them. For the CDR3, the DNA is TGTGCCACTAAAGAGGGGAGGGAGACCCAGTACTTC. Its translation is CATKEGRETQYF.